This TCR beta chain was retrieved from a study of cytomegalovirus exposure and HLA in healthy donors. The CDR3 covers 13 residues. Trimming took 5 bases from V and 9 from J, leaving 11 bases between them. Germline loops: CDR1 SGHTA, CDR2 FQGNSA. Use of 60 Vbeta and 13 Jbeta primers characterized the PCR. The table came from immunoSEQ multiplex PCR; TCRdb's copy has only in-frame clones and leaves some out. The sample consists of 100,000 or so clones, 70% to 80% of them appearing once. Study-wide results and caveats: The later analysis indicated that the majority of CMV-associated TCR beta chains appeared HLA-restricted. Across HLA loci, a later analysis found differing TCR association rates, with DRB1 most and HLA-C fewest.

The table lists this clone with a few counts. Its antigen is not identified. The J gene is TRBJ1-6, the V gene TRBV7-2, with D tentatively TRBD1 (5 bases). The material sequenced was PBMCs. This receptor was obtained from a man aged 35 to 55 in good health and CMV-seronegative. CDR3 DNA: TGTGCCAGCAGCATCCGACAGCTTTCACCCCTCCACTTT. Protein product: CASSIRQLSPLHF.